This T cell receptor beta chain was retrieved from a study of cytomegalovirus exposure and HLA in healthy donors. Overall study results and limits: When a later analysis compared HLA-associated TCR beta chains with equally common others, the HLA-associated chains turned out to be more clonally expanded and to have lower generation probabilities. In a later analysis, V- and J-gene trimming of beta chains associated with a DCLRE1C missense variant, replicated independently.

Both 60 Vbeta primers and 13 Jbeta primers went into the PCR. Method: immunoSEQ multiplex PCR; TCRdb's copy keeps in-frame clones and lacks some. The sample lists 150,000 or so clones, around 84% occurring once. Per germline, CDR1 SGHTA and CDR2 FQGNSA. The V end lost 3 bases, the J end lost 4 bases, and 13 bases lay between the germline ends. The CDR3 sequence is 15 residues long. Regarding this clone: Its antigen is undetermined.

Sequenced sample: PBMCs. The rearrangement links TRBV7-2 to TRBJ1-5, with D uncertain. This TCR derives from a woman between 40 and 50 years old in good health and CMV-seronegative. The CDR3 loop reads CASSFMGGQNQPQHF. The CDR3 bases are TGTGCCAGCAGCTTTATGGGTGGGCAGAATCAGCCCCAGCATTTT.